Listed below are T cell receptor beta chains from one sample, sequenced in a study of blood T cells in healthy people across ages. TCRdb reprocessed the 5' RACE reads with MiXCR, giving one entry per CDR3 protein. The table records 750,000 to 950,000 distinct CDR3 sequences, roughly 24% of them present only once. Another study also made use of these data, one on T cells of mothers and their children.

Sequencing was done on a sample of blood. These TCRs come from a boy aged 5-17 years in good health. CDR3s include the opening cysteine and the closing phenylalanine or tryptophan. Each record gives: V gene, J gene, D gene, CDR3 protein. A D gene is named only where the DNA matches it firmly.

TRBV29-1	TRBJ2-5	TRBD2	CSVEDSTGGETQYF
TRBV3-1	TRBJ2-5	.	CASSLRAGYIQETQYF
TRBV2	TRBJ2-3	TRBD1	CASSPDRGLTDTQYF
TRBV4-1	TRBJ1-1	.	CASSLIGVRGAPGTEAFF
TRBV7-6	TRBJ2-5	.	CASSPGSPGETQYF
TRBV12-3/TRBV12-4	TRBJ2-2	.	CASSLRVGTGELFF
TRBV2	TRBJ1-4	.	CASSSSSDGKLFF
TRBV28	TRBJ1-1	.	CASTVNPPEAFF
TRBV6-5	TRBJ2-7	TRBD2	CASSLSGGFFYEQYF
TRBV9	TRBJ1-4	.	CASSPEQGGNEKLFF
TRBV7-6	TRBJ2-5	.	CASSPEGWGETQYF
TRBV20-1	TRBJ2-5	.	CSARAEETQYF
TRBV20-1	TRBJ1-2	.	CSARSDTDTDYGYTF
TRBV20-1	TRBJ2-3	TRBD2	CSARPSGGGTDTQYF
TRBV7-8	TRBJ2-5	TRBD2	CASSSWTSGRGQETQYF